The subject of this entry is one T cell receptor (beta chain). Its antigen remains unidentified. There are no base qualities to consult, and no much larger clone falls within one base. In total, roughly 670 healthy bone marrow donors made up the cohort. At the time of sampling, all cohort members were nominally healthy, though unrecorded immune exposures were likely present. The donor was CMV seronegative and belonged to the group of 350 or so seronegative cohort members. A peripheral blood sample was provided by each donor, and peripheral blood mononuclear cells were used for TCR beta sequencing. Genomic DNA extraction from the blood cell samples was performed with the Qiagen DNeasy Blood Extraction Kit. The sample originates from a study of cytomegalovirus exposure and HLA in healthy donors (dated by TCRdb to 2016 to 2017). Study-level background: According to an earlier analysis of 550 to 700 of the donors, some 170 million T cells yielded some 120 million unique TCR beta sequences and 276 Gb of sequence data. A later genetic analysis used genome-wide SNP genotypes for about three fifths of the 666 donors, treating that subset as a discovery cohort. A few DR-DQ haplotypes were handled as single units for association and clustering because linkage in the cohort was strong. To decide whether each TCR beta V gene segment behaved as functional or pseudogenic, an earlier analysis of 587 of the donors relied on high-throughput TCR beta sequencing. Rather than drawing on any new phenotypic data, the later analysis identified candidate immune exposures from TCR beta sequences and the way those sequences occurred across donors. All discovery cohort repertoires had been generated using a single sequencing platform. The genetic ancestry cluster associated with self-reported Caucasian donors included 65% to 90% of the 300 to 400 genotyped donors. The number of donors typed differed by locus, with about 629-630 for A, B, C, DRB1 and DQB1, roughly 520 for DQA1, approximately 570 for DPA1, and around 460 for DPB1. A separate validation cohort of 90 to 150 different subjects was used in addition to the approximately 700-subject first cohort. Class I and class II HLA loci were covered by the typing at four-digit resolution. The study was designed to test whether signatures of past pathogen exposure could be identified by cataloging public T cell receptors. In a later analysis, previously published TCR beta repertoires from about 640 donors were re-analyzed and high-resolution HLA genotyping was added so that TCR occurrence patterns could be studied. Donor age, sex, ethnicity and CMV serostatus were compiled together with the repertoire data. The study profiled the T cell repertoires of under 850 subjects by immunosequencing and related them to cytomegalovirus serostatus. High-throughput TCR immunosequencing, statistical association of individual TCRs with disease status, and machine learning were combined to predict cytomegalovirus infection status. Across 300 to 400 genotyped donors of the cohort, an average of about 200,000 unique TCR beta nucleotide sequences per donor were sequenced, and roughly a sixth of those sequences were non-productive. An early release covering 550 to 700 HLA-typed donors comprised 250 to 350 gigabases of sequencing data and 65 million to 100 million unique TCR sequences. General findings and caveats noted by the study authors: The cohort was sequenced for TCR beta chains only, and without alpha or paired-chain data the features that could be detected were limited. According to a later analysis, most CMV-associated TCR beta chains appeared to be HLA-restricted, and the HLA associations seemed to be driven largely by CMV exposure. Linkage disequilibrium might explain the correlated functional status among segregating V segments, but an unknown experimental factor could not be ruled out. In an earlier analysis of 450 to 750 of the donors, most TCR beta V segments appeared in productive rearrangements about 87% or about 30% of the time, broadly matching IMGT annotations. Because the 87-base-pair reads could not distinguish some IMGT-functional V segments, including TRBV6-2 and TRBV6-3, those segments were excluded. In a later analysis, several top co-occurrence clusters were reported to appear linked to parvovirus B19, influenza, CMV and Epstein-Barr virus. A later analysis associated about 17,000 TCR beta sequences with specific HLA alleles at a false discovery rate of 0.05. In a later analysis, TCR association rates were found to vary across HLA loci, with the most associated TCRs seen for DRB1 alleles and the fewest for HLA-C alleles. Sequencing depth was assumed to be roughly uniform across donors in the presence/absence analyses, though that assumption may not hold. In a later genetic analysis, fewer N-insertions in productive TCRs were reported among donors in an Asian-associated ancestry cluster than the approximately 670-donor mean. Because counts were too low, about 15 rarely observed V segments, including chromosome 9 orphons, were left out of the earlier analysis of 500 to 650 of the donors. Strong co-occurrence of HLA alleles, especially DR and DQ, made assigning TCR associations to individual alleles difficult. In vitro tests confirmed that a few of the cytomegalovirus-associated TCR beta chains recognize cytomegalovirus antigens. For the cohort, immune exposure information was limited to CMV serostatus. A further reported finding was that TCR beta sequences accurately predicted the HLA-A and HLA-B alleles for most subjects in the first cohort. The authors suggested that the approach could potentially be extended to other disease states and immunological phenotypes. Because some donors lacked HLA typing at each locus, the association tests relied only on the typed subset. A total of 164 TCR beta chains were listed by the study as associated with cytomegalovirus. V-gene and J-gene trimming of TCR beta chains was associated with a missense DCLRE1C variant in a later genetic analysis, and the association was replicated in an independent cohort. In a later analysis, HLA-associated TCR beta chains showed more clonal expansion and lower generation probabilities than non-associated chains that were equally common. A cluster of highly shared sequence variants was judged likely to represent a technical artifact of the sequencing pipeline. Cytomegalovirus status was reported to be diagnosed by the classifier with high specificity and sensitivity in both the original and validation cohorts. While some public TCRs were present in many individuals, most TCR sequences turned up only very rarely across donors.

Trimmed from V: 7 bases; trimmed from J: 6 bases; junction bases lacking a gene match: 9. CDR1 LNHDA and CDR2 SQIVND are derived from the germline V gene (reference sequence). The CDR3 has 15 amino acids, counting the end cysteine and phenylalanine. Solely the CDR3 DNA is kept, with 45 bases framed from the first base. The receptor library was made with the immunoSEQ multiplex PCR assay. For the multiplex PCR, a mixture combining 60 forward primers for TCR Vbeta segments and 13 reverse primers for TCR Jbeta segments was used. The CDR3 region of rearranged TCR beta genes was amplified from genomic DNA with a multiplex PCR assay. On the Illumina HiSeq System, the amplified TCR beta libraries were sequenced as 87-base-pair reads. Processing in the source paper ran as follows. In a later analysis, around 80 million unique TCR beta chains were counted across the 500 to 850 repertoires, and about 10 million of these chains were shared by at least two donors. Raw reads were error-corrected and collapsed into unique sequences by a nearest-neighbor algorithm in which closely related sequences were merged to remove PCR and sequencing errors. Alignment of CDR3 sequences to IMGT reference sequences was used to assign V, D and J gene segments. Each retained sequence needed at least a six-nucleotide match to both a V gene segment and a J gene segment. A rearrangement was called productive if the CDR3 had no stop codons and remained in frame with V and J, and every other rearrangement was called non-productive. CDR3 was defined by IMGT convention, running from the second conserved V-encoded cysteine to the conserved J-encoded phenylalanine. The earlier analysis of 450 to 750 of the donors excluded any sequence lacking an unambiguous match to a single V gene segment. In an earlier analysis of around 600 of the donors, V segments were called functional above 56.7% productive rearrangements and were called segregating when the between-donor standard deviation exceeded 5%. A statistical classification framework was developed to diagnose cytomegalovirus status using the catalog of TCR beta chain sequences. V and J gene assignment, in a later analysis, came from comparing TCR nucleotide sequences with IMGT/GENE-DB human TR gene sequences. In a later analysis, CDR3 sequences and most-parsimonious VDJ recombination scenarios were assigned using the TCRdist pipeline. In a later analysis, each TCR beta chain was defined by its CDR3 amino acid sequence together with its V-gene family, and reads lacking a unique V-gene family were excluded. To address suspected cross-contamination and a sequencing artifact, a later analysis removed around 590 highly shared, low-generation-probability nucleotide sequences. In a later analysis, a clonal expansion index for each public chain was calculated from normalized within-repertoire ranks of inferred template counts. A later analysis computed generation probabilities with a VDJ recombination model fitted to out-of-frame rearrangements, and checked the results against IGoR. In a later analysis, TCR-TCR, TCR-HLA and TCR-CMV co-occurrence was scored with hypergeometric tests, and a repertoire-size bias correction was applied to TCR pairs. A later analysis estimated false discovery rates by permuting HLA or CMV assignments 20 times. In a later analysis, co-occurring TCRs were grouped using DBSCAN, with TCRdist sequence similarity added in when clustering inside HLA-allele-positive subsets. Repertoires with fewer than 30,000 or more than 120,000 public chains were left out of co-occurrence clustering, as were four to six repertoires with anomalous nucleotide sharing. TCRdb stores this immuneACCESS table with in-frame sequences only. Part of the clones is absent; in the studies checked, under half of the shortfall reflects unresolved V genes, and no reason is known for the rest. The V and J calls and clone size are taken from that table; D and trimming were inferred from the DNA. Recorded for this sample are about 150,000 clones; approximately 83% of them occurred a single time. The ten top clones hold approximately 2.8% of the sample.

The source of this sequence is a male donor in good health and CMV-seronegative. The rearrangement combines TRBV19 with TRBJ1-5; the central 10 bases match TRBD1. The specimen sequenced was PBMCs. In nucleotides, the sequence is TGTGCCAGTACCCTAGACAGGGGGCAGGGTCAGCCCCAGCATTTT. Its translation is CASTLDRGQGQPQHF.